Sequencing of this T cell receptor (beta chain) was carried out in a study of T cells in Graves' hyperthyroidism and ophthalmopathy. Regions amplified from RNA transcripts were the TCR beta CDR3 regions. Primed by the HTBI set, a first-round RT-PCR was run on the TCR CDR3. TCRdb re-analysed the multiplex PCR reads in MiXCR, keeping a single row per CDR3 protein. This sample has about 700,000 distinct CDR3 sequences; 13% to 15% occur once, and the top ten carry about 10%. Study results and caveats: A model built on 13 V-J features separated ophthalmopathy from stable hyperthyroidism. Blood shared most expanded thyroid clonotypes above 0.001. The model predicted ophthalmopathy a median around 6 months before onset.

The V and J ends lost 1 base and 0 bases, in that order; junction bases with no gene match: 0. This CDR3 spans 16 amino acids. This clonotype was seen more than once but under ten times. Its specificity is not known. The gene calls are TRBV12-3 or TRBV12-4 and TRBJ2-6; 7 bases match TRBD2. Sequenced input: blood. The receptor comes from a woman aged 18 to 35 with Graves' hyperthyroidism. In nucleotides, the CDR3 is TGTGCCAGCAGTTTAGGGGGGGGCTCTGGGGCCAACGTCCTGACTTTC. Its protein product is CASSLGGGSGANVLTF.